The present T cell receptor (beta chain) was sequenced within a study of shared clonotypes between healthy human individuals. The V gene end was trimmed by 5 bases and the J gene end by 3 bases; junction bases not matched to a gene: 3. Germline lookup yields CDR1 SEHNR and CDR2 FQNEAQ (reference sequence). The CDR3 has 14 amino acids. Assay used: immunoSEQ multiplex PCR; TCRdb lists only in-frame clones, some missing. Of 2 million to 2.5 million clones listed, under 97% were seen once; the top ten hold roughly 0.13%. V is TRBV7-9 and J is TRBJ2-5; TRBD1 aligns across 10 bases. The source of this sequence is a man younger than 35 in good health. Sample: naive CD4+ T cells sorted from blood. Subset specified: CD45RA+ positively selected. DNA for the CDR3: TGTGCCAGCAGCCGGGACAGGGGAAAAGAGACCCAGTACTTC. Its translation is CASSRDRGKETQYF.